The 14 T cell receptor beta chains below all came from one sample that was sequenced in a study of blood T cell repertoires in COVID-19. Repertoires were generated with immunoSEQ multiplex PCR, while TCRdb's copy carries only in-frame clones and drops some. This table holds about 46,000 clones, 86% found once. The specimen sequenced was PBMCs or T cells enriched from blood (not recorded which). The receptors were gathered from a woman aged 45-59 years who had recovered from COVID-19.

The CDR3 spells CASSYSVREQYF. For the CDR3, the DNA is TGTGCCAGCAGTTACTCAGTGAGGGAGCAGTACTTC. The chain joins TRBV6-2 or TRBV6-3 to TRBJ2-7; D remains unclear. Germline V gives CDR1 MNHEY, CDR2 SVGEGT. V was pared by 0 bases and J by 7 bases, with 7 bases between. The CDR3 is 12 amino acids.

This sequence joins TRBV3-1 (or the pseudogene TRBV3-2) and TRBJ2-3; 13 nucleotides match TRBD2. The length of the CDR3 is 17 residues. CDR1 is LGHDT, CDR2 YNNKEL, per germline (reference sequence). Trimming at V came to 4 bases and at J to 2 bases, leaving 6 bases not matched to a gene. The CDR3 region is CASSRLGLAGATDTQYF. In DNA, the CDR3 is TGTGCCAGCAGCCGCCTAGGACTAGCGGGGGCCACAGATACGCAGTATTTT.

With respect to this clone: At one end the junction does not follow the germline gene, possibly because of a read error. The rearrangement links TRBV7-9 to TRBJ1-3; no clear D gene. CDR1 is SEHNR, CDR2 FQNEAQ, per germline (reference sequence). The CDR3 totals 12 residues. The CDR3 DNA reads TGTGCCAGCAGCCCGCCTGGAGACACCATATATTTT. It codes for CASSPPGDTIYF. Full variable domain (missing parts from reference TRBV7-9 and TRBJ1-3): DTGVSQNPRHKITKRGQNVTFRCDPISEHNRLYWYRQTLGQGPEFLTYFQNEAQLEKSRLLSDRFSAERPKGSFSTLEIQRTEQGDSAMYLCASSPPGDTIYFGEGSWLTVV.

The chain employs TRBV28 and TRBJ2-1; 7 nucleotides line up with TRBD1. Per germline, CDR1 MDHEN and CDR2 SYDVKM. The CDR3 loop spans 16 amino acids. With V trimmed by 8 bases and J by 0 bases, 10 bases remained unmatched. This CDR3 is CASPASRTGSYNEQFF. CDR3 nucleotide sequence: TGTGCCAGCCCGGCTTCACGGACAGGCTCCTACAATGAGCAGTTCTTC.

CDR3 sequence reads: CSVRELSYEQYF. In DNA, the CDR3 is TGCAGCGTTCGGGAACTCTCCTACGAGCAGTACTTC. The chain uses TRBV29-1 and TRBJ2-7; maybe TRBD2 (5 bases). CDR1 SQVTM and CDR2 ANQGSEA come from the germline V gene. The V end was cut by 5 bases, the J end by 0 bases, with 8 bases between. The CDR3 has 12 amino acids.

The chain has TRBV28 and TRBJ1-3; D is unclear. The V end was cut by 2 bases, the J end by 10 bases, with 12 bases between. The germline V gene encodes CDR1 MDHEN and CDR2 SYDVKM. The CDR3 runs 13 residues. CDR3 coding DNA: TGTGCCAGCAGTTTACGCCCAGTTAATACCATATATTTT. Translated, it gives CASSLRPVNTIYF.

V usage is TRBV24-1 and J usage is TRBJ1-5; the D is unclear. V shed 4 bases and J shed 1 base, with 4 bases lying between them. CDR1 is KGHDR, CDR2 SFDVKD, per germline. The CDR3 runs 13 residues. CDR3 amino acids: CATSDRSNQPQHF. The CDR3, as DNA: TGTGCCACCAGTGACAGGAGCAATCAGCCCCAGCATTTT.

The chain carries TRBV19 and TRBJ2-3; TRBD1 aligns across 7 bases. Trimming at V came to 7 bases and at J to 2 bases, leaving 9 bases not matched to a gene. The length of the CDR3 is 15 residues. CDR1 LNHDA and CDR2 SQIVND come from the germline V gene (reference sequence). The chain's CDR3 is CASTYGDRDTDTQYF. CDR3 nucleotide sequence: TGTGCCAGTACCTATGGTGACAGGGACACAGATACGCAGTATTTT.

V and J are TRBV7-6 and TRBJ2-5; TRBD1 might be the D (6 bases). Germline CDR1 SGHVS, CDR2 FNYEAQ. The CDR3 covers 15 residues. The ends were cut back, 1 base at V and 5 bases at J, with 14 bases in the middle. The CDR3 nucleotides are TGTGCCAGCAGCTTAGTTCGAACAGGGCGTGAGACCCAGTACTTC. It yields the protein CASSLVRTGRETQYF.

The chain is built from TRBV6-1 and TRBJ2-7; 10 bases line up with TRBD2. The junction had 3 bases not matched to a gene; V was cut back by 3 bases and J by 4 bases. Germline V gene sequence: CDR1 MNHNS, CDR2 SASEGT. This CDR3 has 14 residues. The CDR3: CASSDPSGSYEQYF. The CDR3 coding sequence is TGTGCCAGCAGTGATCCTAGCGGGAGTTACGAGCAGTACTTC.

This sequence joins TRBV20-1 and TRBJ1-1; D remains ambiguous. Trimming left V 0 bases short and J 5 bases short, with 4 bases between. The CDR3 extends over 11 amino acids. Germline values: CDR1 DFQATT, CDR2 SNEGSKA (reference sequence). CDR3: CSARDQTEAFF. The CDR3 DNA reads TGCAGTGCTAGAGATCAGACTGAAGCTTTCTTT.

The rearrangement links TRBV10-3 to TRBJ2-7, with TRBD1 identical over 7 bases. This CDR3 comprises 15 residues. The ends lost 1 base at V and 2 bases at J; junction bases unmatched: 5. Germline V gives CDR1 ENHRY, CDR2 SYGVKD. CDR3 nucleotide sequence: TGTGCCATCAGTGAGTTCACGGACAGGCCCTACGAGCAGTACTTC. Its translation is CAISEFTDRPYEQYF.

The gene calls are TRBV28 and TRBJ1-1, with D possibly TRBD1 on 6 matching bases. The CDR3 spans 11 residues. Trimming took off 5 bases at V and 10 bases at J, with 11 bases between the two ends. Germline lookup yields CDR1 MDHEN and CDR2 SYDVKM. CDR3 region: CASSHPRGAFF. CDR3 sequence (DNA): TGTGCCAGCAGTCACCCCAGGGGAGCTTTCTTT.

J is TRBJ2-3 and V is TRBV28, with D possibly TRBD1 on 5 matching bases. Trimming took 5 bases from V and 4 from J, leaving 16 bases between them. Germline loops: CDR1 MDHEN, CDR2 SYDVKM. The CDR3 is 15 residues long. This CDR3 is CASSPRAFIPDTQYF. As DNA, the CDR3 is TGTGCCAGCAGTCCCAGGGCCTTTATCCCAGATACGCAGTATTTT.